Here is one T cell receptor (beta chain) with its context. These data belong to a study of beta chain features in type 1 diabetes. There are 16 residues in the CDR3. The V gene end was trimmed by 5 bases and the J gene end by 0 bases; junction bases not matched to a gene: 8. The germline gives CDR1 MGHRA, CDR2 YSYEKL. Sequenced material consisted of expressed TCRB transcripts (all of the isolated RNA was reverse transcribed). Method: immunoSEQ multiplex PCR; TCRdb's copy keeps in-frame clones and lacks some. Of about 250,000 clones in the sample, over 12% were seen once. The TCR sequence derives from a woman in her thirties or forties in good health. The sample comprised naive CD4+ T cells from blood. This chain links TRBV4-1 with TRBJ2-5; 8 nucleotides align to TRBD1. The CDR3 bases are TGCGCCAGCAGCACACCGGGACAGGCGAACCAAGAGACCCAGTACTTC. Amino acids: CASSTPGQANQETQYF.